A selection of T cell receptor beta chains follows, all from one sample in a study of cytomegalovirus exposure and HLA in healthy donors. Repertoires were generated with immunoSEQ multiplex PCR, while TCRdb's copy carries only in-frame clones and drops some. The top ten hold more than 0.35% of the sample, which has approximately 210,000 clones, about 85% seen once. Material: PBMCs. These receptors all stem from a male donor in good health and CMV-seropositive. Each CDR3 is given with its conserved first and last residue. The D gene is left open where the match is weak. The size entry is marked missing in some rows and otherwise reads once, few, many or a size class.

TRBJ2-1,NA,TRBD2,TRBV5-4,CASSSLAGGHNEQFF,TGTGCCAGCAGCTCCCTAGCGGGAGGACACAATGAGCAGTTCTTC
TRBJ1-4,NA,TRBD1,TRBV5-5,CASSLLGQGIEKLFF,TGTGCCAGCAGCTTGCTGGGACAGGGTATTGAAAAACTGTTTTTT
TRBJ1-4,NA,TRBD1,TRBV15,CATSSRGLREKLFF,TGTGCCACCAGCAGCAGGGGGTTGCGGGAAAAACTGTTTTTT
TRBJ1-5,NA,NA,TRBV28,CASSLPRVQPQHF,TGTGCCAGCAGTTTACCCAGGGTCCAGCCCCAGCATTTT
TRBJ2-4,NA,TRBD1,TRBV27,CASSFDRAIAKNIQYF,TGTGCCAGCAGTTTCGACAGGGCTATAGCCAAAAACATTCAGTACTTC
TRBJ2-1,NA,TRBD2,TRBV7-3,CASSLGTMWDNEQFF,TGTGCCAGCAGCTTGGGGACTATGTGGGACAATGAGCAGTTCTTC
TRBJ2-7,NA,TRBD2,TRBV4-2,CASSQVPPSGRLYEQYF,TGTGCCAGCAGCCAAGTTCCCCCTAGCGGGAGGTTGTACGAGCAGTACTTC
TRBJ2-7,once,TRBD1,TRBV5-1,CASSLGQGNNEQYF,TGCGCCAGCAGCTTGGGACAGGGAAATAACGAGCAGTACTTC
TRBJ2-1,NA,TRBD2,TRBV19,CASNEGGWDEQFF,TGTGCCAGTAACGAGGGAGGGTGGGATGAGCAGTTCTTC
TRBJ1-3,NA,NA,TRBV18,CASSSDISGNTIYF,TGTGCCAGCTCATCCGACATCTCTGGAAACACCATATATTTT
TRBJ1-2,NA,NA,TRBV27,CASSLFSGVLDYGYTF,TGTGCCAGCAGTCTCTTCTCAGGGGTTTTGGACTATGGCTACACCTTC
TRBJ2-3,NA,TRBD2,TRBV2,CASRDVLAGVDTQYF,TGTGCCAGCCGTGACGTACTAGCGGGGGTAGATACGCAGTATTTT
TRBJ2-7,NA,NA,TRBV7-6,CASSPRTEGYEQYF,TGTGCCAGCAGCCCACGGACTGAGGGCTACGAGCAGTACTTC
TRBJ1-1,NA,NA,TRBV7-3,CASSLLGGADTEAFF,TGTGCCAGCAGCTTATTAGGGGGAGCGGACACTGAAGCTTTCTTT
TRBJ1-2,NA,TRBD1,TRBV7-8,CASSTDRGRGYTF,TGTGCCAGCAGCACAGACAGGGGGCGAGGCTACACCTTC
TRBJ2-3,NA,TRBD2,TRBV4-1,CASSQVPGLGSGTDTQYF,TGCGCCAGCAGCCAGGTACCGGGACTAGGTTCAGGCACAGATACGCAGTATTTT
TRBJ1-5,NA,TRBD1,TRBV7-2,CASSPHGQGTYQPQHF,TGTGCCAGCAGCCCCCATGGACAGGGAACTTATCAGCCCCAGCATTTT
TRBJ1-3,few,NA,TRBV4-3,CASSQDLHTATPSGNTIYF,TGCGCCAGCAGCCAAGATTTACATACAGCCACCCCCTCTGGAAACACCATATATTTT
TRBJ2-7,few,NA,TRBV6-6,CASSSSLGRSEQYF,TGTGCCAGCAGCTCATCCCTGGGGAGATCCGAGCAGTACTTC
TRBJ2-1,NA,TRBD2,TRBV7-3,CASSPQGREANNEQFF,TGTGCCAGCAGCCCCCAAGGGCGGGAGGCAAACAATGAGCAGTTCTTC
TRBJ1-2,NA,NA,TRBV11-1,CASSLAGKSDGYTF,TGTGCCAGCAGCTTAGCCGGGAAGAGCGATGGCTACACCTTC
TRBJ2-3,NA,TRBD2,TRBV10-3,CAIGLAGPSTDTQYF,TGTGCCATCGGACTAGCGGGACCTAGCACAGATACGCAGTATTTT
TRBJ1-2,NA,NA,TRBV12-2,CASRPKTGGPNYYGYTF,TGTGCAAGTCGCCCTAAAACGGGGGGCCCCAATTACTATGGCTACACCTTC
TRBJ2-5,NA,NA,TRBV29-1,CSVEGGPLGETQYF,TGCAGCGTTGAAGGAGGGCCCCTGGGAGAGACCCAGTACTTC
TRBJ2-7,NA,TRBD1,TRBV5-5,CASSWDRGSYEQYF,TGTGCCAGCAGCTGGGACAGGGGTTCCTACGAGCAGTACTTC
TRBJ2-6,NA,NA,TRBV9,CASSVVGGSGANVLTF,TGTGCCAGCAGCGTAGTCGGTGGCTCTGGGGCCAACGTCCTGACTTTC
TRBJ2-3,NA,NA,TRBV5-1,CASSLDREDTQYF,TGCGCCAGCAGCTTGGACAGGGAAGATACGCAGTATTTT
TRBJ1-1,once,NA,TRBV6-1,CASCGSYTEAFF,TGTGCCAGCTGCGGAAGTTACACTGAAGCTTTCTTT
TRBJ1-6,NA,NA,TRBV4-3,CASSPEPYRENSPLHF,TGCGCCAGCAGCCCGGAGCCATATCGGGAAAATTCACCCCTCCACTTT
TRBJ1-1,NA,NA,TRBV11-1,CASSLRSAGEAFF,TGTGCCAGCAGCTTACGGTCCGCGGGCGAAGCTTTCTTT
TRBJ1-5,NA,NA,TRBV7-2,CASSLSTKGGQPQHF,TGTGCCAGCAGCTTGAGTACAAAAGGGGGTCAGCCCCAGCATTTT
TRBJ1-1,NA,NA,TRBV18,CASSATGDTEAFF,TGTGCCAGCTCAGCGACAGGCGACACTGAAGCTTTCTTT